This record looks at one T cell receptor (beta chain) sequence and its context. Its specificity is not known. The data were taken from a study of CD8 T cells in ankylosing spondylitis. TCRdb processed the 5' RACE reads anew with MiXCR; each CDR3 protein has one entry. The data hold more than 400,000 distinct CDR3 sequences, with about 5.4% observed a single time. V shed 4 bases, J shed 0 bases, and the junction held 4 bases outside the gene matches. CDR1 and CDR2 from the germline V gene are DFQATT and SNEGSKA (reference sequence). This CDR3 spans 16 amino acids. Study-wide results and limits: In ankylosing spondylitis blood, a motif of seven to nine highly homologous TCR beta variants appeared characteristic. Disease-linked clones were CD8+ and relatively rare in peripheral blood.

This receptor was taken from a male donor with ankylosing spondylitis. Sequenced sample: blood, either unsorted or a sorted T cell fraction (not recorded which). This chain connects TRBV20-1 to TRBJ2-2, with 11 bases lining up with TRBD2. The CDR3 here is CSAKLAGAPNTGELFF. The CDR3 nucleotides are TGCAGTGCTAAACTAGCGGGAGCCCCGAACACCGGGGAGCTGTTTTTT.